This entry lists 31 T cell receptor beta chains sequenced from one sample in a study of T cells in Graves' hyperthyroidism and ophthalmopathy. TCR beta CDR3 sequences were amplified from RNA transcripts. When the TCR CDR3 underwent first-round RT-PCR, the HTBI primer set was used. MiXCR, run by TCRdb on the multiplex PCR reads, gives a single entry per CDR3 protein. The sample consists of under 300,000 distinct CDR3 sequences, 10% to 15% of them appearing once. Material: blood. The receptors here all came from a woman in her twenties or thirties with Graves' hyperthyroidism that later progressed to Graves' ophthalmopathy.

The chain links TRBV4-1 to TRBJ2-3; D is possibly TRBD1 or TRBD2 (5 bases each). The CDR3 loop spans 16 amino acids. Germline lookup yields CDR1 MGHRA and CDR2 YSYEKL. Trimming left V 0 bases short and J 3 bases short, with 13 bases between. CDR3 bases: TGCGCCAGCAGCCAAGATGGGGGAGCCGTAACAGATACGCAGTATTTT. Protein: CASSQDGGAVTDTQYF.

This clonotype has a count of ten or more. The CDR3, as DNA: TGTGCCAGCAGCTTAGCCGACTCCGTTGGGGCTTTCTTT. It specifies CASSLADSVGAFF. The V call is TRBV7-6, the J call TRBJ1-1; D ambiguous. The V end was cut by 0 bases, the J end by 11 bases, with 13 bases between. The CDR3 totals 13 residues. The germline V gene has CDR1 SGHVS and CDR2 FNYEAQ.

This clonotype has at least ten counts. V gene TRBV20-1 combines with J gene TRBJ1-1; 7 nucleotides agree with TRBD1. V lost 5 bases, J lost 0 bases, and 6 bases stayed unmatched. The CDR3 is made up of 14 amino acids. The germline gives CDR1 DFQATT, CDR2 SNEGSKA (reference sequence). The CDR3 region has the DNA TGCAGTGCTTCCCGACAGGGACTGAACACTGAAGCTTTCTTT. Amino acids: CSASRQGLNTEAFF.

This clonotype came up many times. The chain carries TRBV20-1 and TRBJ2-1; 8 bases fit TRBD2. CDR1 is DFQATT and CDR2 is SNEGSKA in the germline V gene (reference sequence). Germline trimming cut 4 bases from V and 7 bases from J; bases unmatched to any gene: 3. This CDR3 has 12 amino acids. DNA of the CDR3: TGCAGTGCTATGGGACTAGGAAATGAGCAGTTCTTC. Residues: CSAMGLGNEQFF.

The chain has TRBV20-1 and TRBJ2-3; 9 bases are shared with TRBD2. Trimming took 3 bases from V and 5 from J; bases not matched to a gene: 6. CDR1 and CDR2 (germline): DFQATT, SNEGSKA (reference sequence). There are 14 residues in the CDR3. Written as DNA, the CDR3 is TGCAGTGCTAGCGTTAGCGGGGGCCTAGATACGCAGTATTTT. Translating gives CSASVSGGLDTQYF.

About this clonotype: Given a much more abundant clone one base away, this may be a read error. The chain combines TRBV6-5 with TRBJ2-5; D is unclear. The CDR3 extends over 13 amino acids. The germline gives CDR1 MNHEY, CDR2 SVGAGI. The CDR3 reads CASSYWIQETRYF. The CDR3 bases are TGTGCCAGCAGTTATTGGATCCAAGAGACCCGGTACTTC.

This clonotype was found many times. The chain combines TRBV7-2 with TRBJ1-6; D uncertain. The CDR3 has 14 amino acids. V lost 5 bases, J lost 6 bases, and 11 bases lay in between. CDR1 and CDR2 (germline): SGHTA, FQGNSA. CDR3 sequence (DNA): TGTGCCAGCAGCCCCCATGCGGGTAATTCACCCCTCCACTTT. Protein: CASSPHAGNSPLHF.

Many counts were recorded for this clonotype. The V gene is TRBV11-2, the J gene TRBJ2-5, with D hard to call. Germline V gene lookup returns CDR1 SGHAT and CDR2 FQNNGV. The CDR3 extends over 11 amino acids. The germline V and J ends were trimmed by 4 bases and 4 bases, with 4 bases remaining between them. The CDR3 here is CASSSAETQYF. The CDR3, as DNA: TGTGCCAGCAGCTCCGCAGAGACCCAGTACTTC. Based on the CDR3 plus reference TRBV11-2 and TRBJ2-5, the full variable domain is EAGVAQSPRYKIIEKRQSVAFWCNPISGHATLYWYQQILGQGPKLLIQFQNNGVVDDSQLPKDRFSAERLKGVDSTLKIQPAKLEDSAVYLCASSSAETQYFGPGTRLLVL.

In this sample, this clonotype turned up a few times. The chain is built from TRBV4-1 and TRBJ2-7; no reliable D call. V lost 5 bases and J lost 5, with 13 bases in between. CDR3 length: 13 residues. From germline, CDR1 is MGHRA and CDR2 YSYEKL. CDR3 amino acids: CASSYSVLDEQYF. The CDR3 nucleotides read TGCGCCAGCAGCTACTCCGTTTTGGACGAGCAGTACTTC.

This clonotype was observed many times. CDR3 nucleotide sequence: TGTGCCAGCAGTACCACCGGGACTAGCGGGAGATTAGCCAAAAACATTCAGTACTTC. Its protein is CASSTTGTSGRLAKNIQYF. J is TRBJ2-4 and V is TRBV12-3 or TRBV12-4; TRBD2 matches 14 bases. The V and J ends lost 5 bases and 0 bases, in that order; junction bases with no gene match: 9. The CDR3 contains 19 residues.

This clonotype was seen more than once but under ten times. The rearrangement uses TRBV27 and TRBJ2-5; D is possibly TRBD2 (5 bases). CDR3 length: 14 amino acids. Trimming took 5 bases from V and 1 from J, leaving 11 bases between them. Germline CDR1 reads MNHEY; CDR2 reads SMNVEV (reference sequence). This CDR3 reads CASSGRARQETQYF. CDR3 coding DNA: TGTGCCAGCAGTGGGCGGGCGCGCCAAGAGACCCAGTACTTC.

This clonotype showed up just a few times. The gene calls are TRBV4-3 and TRBJ2-1; D unclear. The V and J ends lost 0 bases and 8 bases respectively, with 8 bases between them. The CDR3 length is 13 residues. Germline V gives CDR1 LGHNA, CDR2 YSLEER. CDR3 in DNA: TGCGCCAGCAGCCAAGATCTAAATGATGAGCAGTTCTTC. Its protein product is CASSQDLNDEQFF.

About this clonotype: A much larger clone differs from this one at a single base, so this may be a read error. The chain joins TRBV7-9 to TRBJ1-1; 8 bases line up with TRBD1. Germline trimming cut 5 bases from V and 1 base from J; bases unmatched to any gene: 12. Germline-derived CDR1 and CDR2 are SEHNR and FQNEAQ (reference sequence). CDR3 length: 17 amino acids. The CDR3, as DNA: TGTGCCAGCAGCCGTGTCCGACAGGGGACTACGAACACTGAAGCTTTCTTT. Translation gives CASSRVRQGTTNTEAFF.

The CDR3 DNA is TGTGCCAGCAGCCGGACGACTGGCGGGACGGGTGAAGATACGCAGTATTTT. Amino acids: CASSRTTGGTGEDTQYF. This chain links TRBV11-3 with TRBJ2-3; weak D call: TRBD2 (6 bases). CDR1 is SGHNT and CDR2 is YENEEA in the germline V gene. The CDR3 contains 17 residues. V was clipped by 5 bases and J by 5 bases, with 23 bases between them.

This clonotype was recorded many times. Just one base apart from a much larger clone, this may be a read error. The chain recombines TRBV6-1 with TRBJ2-3; 9 bases are shared with TRBD1. V was clipped by 5 bases and J by 4 bases; unmatched bases: 7. There are 15 residues in the CDR3. Per the germline V gene, CDR1 is MNHNS and CDR2 is SASEGT. CDR3 coding DNA: TGTGCCAGCAGTCCCCGGGACAGGGTGTCAGATACGCAGTATTTT. Translating it yields CASSPRDRVSDTQYF.

This clonotype was seen ten or more times. V and J are TRBV5-1 and TRBJ1-1; 10 nucleotides align to TRBD1. The length of the CDR3 is 15 residues. The V segment lost 4 bases and the J segment 4 bases; nucleotides outside the gene matches: 7. The germline CDR1 and CDR2 sequences are SGHRS and YFSETQ. CDR3 DNA: TGCGCCAGCAGCGGGGACAGGGGAGGGTCCACTGAAGCTTTCTTT. Translation gives CASSGDRGGSTEAFF.

This clonotype was observed at least ten times. The genes are TRBV28 and TRBJ1-2, with a tentative D call TRBD1 (6 bases). V was shortened by 6 bases and J by 4 bases, with 12 bases between the two germline ends. The CDR3 is made up of 13 amino acids. Germline values: CDR1 MDHEN, CDR2 SYDVKM. The CDR3 is CASSRGPLYGYTF. The CDR3 DNA is TGTGCCAGCAGCCGGGGGCCCCTCTATGGCTACACCTTC.

This clonotype has a handful of counts. The chain joins TRBV9 to TRBJ1-3; D is uncertain. Trimming removed 4 bases from V and 0 bases from J, with 11 bases in between. The CDR3 length is 15 residues. Germline CDR1 reads SGDLS; CDR2 reads YYNGEE. The CDR3 sequence: CASSPDGDSGNTIYF. The DNA of the CDR3 is TGTGCCAGCAGCCCTGATGGGGACTCTGGAAACACCATATATTTT.

CDR3 region: CASSFRAGGREKLFF. The DNA of the CDR3 is TGTGCCAGCAGTTTCCGGGCAGGGGGCCGTGAAAAACTGTTTTTT. The J gene is TRBJ1-4, the V gene TRBV12-3 or TRBV12-4; 8 bases fit TRBD1. V lost 3 bases, J lost 7 bases, and 7 bases stayed unmatched. This CDR3 is built from 15 residues.

Notes on this clonotype: Mismatch with germline at one junction end may stem from a read error. The genes are TRBV20-1 and TRBJ2-7, with D perhaps matching TRBD2 (7 bases). This CDR3 contains 13 residues. The germline V gene encodes CDR1 DFQATT and CDR2 SNEGSKA (reference sequence). The CDR3 nucleotides are TGCAGTGCTAACCGGGGGGCCTACTACGAACAGTACTTC. Amino acid sequence: CSANRGAYYEQYF.

This clonotype was counted at least ten times. V and J are TRBV20-1 and TRBJ1-1; no clear D. This CDR3 is built from 15 residues. Germline lookup yields CDR1 DFQATT and CDR2 SNEGSKA (reference sequence). V lost 5 bases to trimming and J lost 7 bases, with 23 bases between them. The CDR3 coding sequence is TGCAGTGCTCCAAATCAACAGCTGTTCACGAGTGAAGCTTTCTTT. Its protein is CSAPNQQLFTSEAFF.

This clonotype showed up many times. This sequence joins TRBV9 and TRBJ2-7; D is tentatively TRBD1 or TRBD2 (5 bases each). Germline V lookup: CDR1 SGDLS, CDR2 YYNGEE. Trimming took 0 bases from V and 5 from J, leaving 9 bases between them. The CDR3 covers 13 residues. CDR3 residues: CASSVDGANEQYF. Written as DNA, the CDR3 is TGTGCCAGCAGCGTAGACGGGGCGAACGAGCAGTACTTC.

This clonotype appeared many times. This chain joins TRBV29-1 and TRBJ2-3, with 9 bases that match TRBD2. With V trimmed by 6 bases and J by 0 bases, 16 bases remained unmatched. The CDR3 is 18 residues long. Germline V gives CDR1 SQVTM, CDR2 ANQGSEA. CDR3 protein: CSVNGLAGVGTSTDTQYF. The CDR3 DNA follows: TGCAGCGTAAACGGTTTAGCGGGAGTGGGAACTAGCACAGATACGCAGTATTTT.

This clonotype was recorded many times. The rearrangement uses TRBV2 and TRBJ2-5; tentatively, D is TRBD2 (5 bases). The germline V gene encodes CDR1 SNHLY and CDR2 FYNNEI. The ends were cut back, 4 bases at V and 3 bases at J, with 12 bases in the middle. CDR3 length equals 14 residues. The CDR3 region has the DNA TGTGCCAGCAGTGTAAAACTGGGAGAAGAGACCCAGTACTTC. Encoded protein: CASSVKLGEETQYF.

This clonotype was seen only a few times. The rearrangement joins TRBV15 to TRBJ2-5; 11 bases map to TRBD2. The germline CDR1 and CDR2 sequences are LNHNV and YYDKDF (reference sequence). V lost 5 bases and J lost 2; bases outside the gene matches: 13. This CDR3 spans 18 amino acids. DNA for the CDR3: TGTGCCACCAGCCCCCGGGCTAGCGGGAGGCGAGTTCAAGAGACCCAGTACTTC. This encodes CATSPRASGRRVQETQYF.

In its sample, this clonotype was seen many times. This chain joins TRBV30 and TRBJ2-7; possibly TRBD1 for D (5 bases). Per germline, CDR1 GTSNPN and CDR2 SVGIG (reference sequence). The CDR3 length is 12 residues. The V end lost 1 base, the J end lost 8 bases, and 12 bases lay between the germline ends. The CDR3, as DNA: TGTGCCTGGAGTGGCGGCAGGGAACAGCAGTACTTC. Translating gives CAWSGGREQQYF.

The chain uses TRBV28 and TRBJ1-3, with a tentative D call TRBD1 (6 bases). V was cut by 6 bases and J by 1 base, with 7 bases left in between. This CDR3 has 13 amino acids. Germline V lookup: CDR1 MDHEN, CDR2 SYDVKM. CDR3 loop: CASRTGSGNTIYF. The CDR3 region has the DNA TGTGCCAGCAGAACAGGGTCTGGAAACACCATATATTTT.

The table lists this clonotype with many counts. The V call is TRBV5-8, the J call TRBJ1-2; D call uncertain. This CDR3 has 11 amino acids. The germline gives CDR1 SGHTS, CDR2 YDEGEE. With 10 bases removed from V and 3 bases from J, the gap between germline ends came to 10 bases. The chain's CDR3 is CAFGLDYGYTF. In DNA, the CDR3 is TGTGCCTTTGGTCTCGACTATGGCTACACCTTC.

In this sample, this clonotype turned up a few times. Being one base from a much bigger clone, this may be a read error. The chain joins TRBV7-2 to TRBJ2-3; D is possibly TRBD1 (6 bases). This CDR3 comprises 16 residues. Trimming stripped 3 bases from V and 0 bases from J, with 13 bases between. The germline gives CDR1 SGHTA, CDR2 FQGNSA. The CDR3 region is CASSFQGGTSTDTQYF. CDR3 DNA: TGTGCCAGCAGCTTTCAAGGGGGAACTAGCACAGATACGCAGTATTTT. The full variable domain, in which reference TRBV7-2 and TRBJ2-3 provide the parts outside the CDR3, is GAGVSQSPSNKVTEKGKDVELRCDPISGHTALYWYRQSLGQGLEFLIYFQGNSAPDKSGLPSDRFSAERTGGSVSTLTIQRTQQEDSAVYLCASSFQGGTSTDTQYFGPGTRLTVL.

This clonotype was found many times. The rearrangement uses TRBV20-1 and TRBJ2-7; D is possibly TRBD1 or TRBD2 (5 bases each). The CDR3 loop spans 13 amino acids. The germline V gene encodes CDR1 DFQATT and CDR2 SNEGSKA (reference sequence). V dropped 5 bases and J dropped 2 bases, with 13 bases sitting between them. CDR3 sequence reads: CSALRDATYEQYF. CDR3 bases: TGCAGTGCTCTCCGGGACGCCACCTACGAGCAGTACTTC.

There are many counts of this clonotype. This chain joins TRBV6-2 or TRBV6-3 and TRBJ2-2; 11 bases are shared with TRBD2. Germline V gives CDR1 MNHEY, CDR2 SVGEGT. This CDR3 region has 16 residues. Trimming at V came to 0 bases and at J to 3 bases, leaving 0 bases not matched to a gene. CDR3: CASSYSTSGDTGELFF. CDR3 in DNA: TGTGCCAGCAGTTACTCGACTAGCGGGGACACCGGGGAGCTGTTTTTT.